Listed below are T cell receptor beta chains from one sample, sequenced in a study of blood T cell repertoires in COVID-19. The data were produced by immunoSEQ multiplex PCR, yet TCRdb's version contains in-frame clones alone and is incomplete. This sample yields about 200,000 clones, of which approximately 90% are seen a single time; almost 4.5% belongs to the top ten. Material for sequencing was peripheral blood. These TCRs come from a man between 50 and 59 years old with acute or convalescent COVID-19. Both conserved end residues are trimmed from each CDR3.

j_call v_call cdr3_aa
TRBJ2-3 TRBV11-3 ASSSTGPNTQY
TRBJ2-1 TRBV4-1 ASSQESGHAYNEQF
TRBJ1-1 TRBV27 ASSARSLTEAF
TRBJ2-2 TRBV5-1 ASRQGTGELF
TRBJ2-5 TRBV5-1 ASSLGGQGDLGLETQY
TRBJ1-5 TRBV30 ASTDRGGQPQH
TRBJ1-1 TRBV6-5 ASSSVITGDTEAF
TRBJ1-4 TRBV6-5 ASRTAGQGEKLF
TRBJ1-1 TRBV19 GFRDRGRDTEAF
TRBJ2-7 TRBV2 ASRKGSSGGFTYEQY
TRBJ2-1 TRBV14 ASSQTPSSGGSYNEQF
TRBJ1-1 TRBV29-1 SVEGPLGKNTEAF
TRBJ1-5 TRBV6-2/TRBV6-3 ASSLRQPNQPQH
TRBJ2-3 TRBV7-9 ASSLESSRDTQY
TRBJ2-1 TRBV5-1 ASSLTGLSYNEQF
TRBJ2-7 TRBV6-5 ASSSGQGGDEQY
TRBJ1-2 TRBV5-4 ASSLGHADGYT
TRBJ2-7 TRBV30 AWNYERGPYEQY
TRBJ2-3 TRBV2 ASRSTSTDTQY
TRBJ2-7 TRBV5-6 ASSKQPGQGYEQY
TRBJ2-7 TRBV4-2 ASSLGTGEAEQY
TRBJ1-2 TRBV6-2/TRBV6-3 ASSSRSSLGYGYT
TRBJ1-5 TRBV24-1 ATSDLQGQGAWGFSNQPQH
TRBJ1-1 TRBV19 ASSTRLQGRTEAF
TRBJ1-5 TRBV6-5 ASRVALETNQPQH
TRBJ2-2 TRBV2 ASTLDRANTGELF
TRBJ1-6 TRBV11-2 ASSPLGGSYNSPLH
TRBJ1-2 TRBV6-2/TRBV6-3 ASSYLTVNYGYT
TRBJ1-4 TRBV5-1 ASSQFRASVSEKLF
TRBJ1-2 TRBV29-1 SVDSGGPYGYT
TRBJ1-4 TRBV27 ASSLGQGGEKLF
TRBJ1-3 TRBV4-1 ASSQAPPGIGNTIY
TRBJ1-3 TRBV19 ASSPQTGSSGNTIY
TRBJ2-6 TRBV19 ASSIRGTGHSGANVLT
TRBJ1-1 TRBV12-3/TRBV12-4 ASSPQGWTEAF
TRBJ2-3 TRBV2 ASSQHTDTQY
TRBJ2-1 TRBV6-5 ASSYSGGTYNEQF
TRBJ2-7 TRBV6-5 ASSYSRQTLSYEQY
TRBJ2-6 TRBV3-1/TRBV3-2 ASSPSDRANVLT
TRBJ2-7 TRBV7-2 ASSSYTYEQY
TRBJ1-6 TRBV10-2 ASSESKGTGNSPLH
TRBJ1-6 TRBV9 ASAPQGAINSPLH
TRBJ1-3 TRBV5-4 ASSPDRAGNTIY
TRBJ1-1 TRBV7-8 ASSLDAGTNTEAF
TRBJ1-1 TRBV14 ASKRVAGSTEAF
TRBJ1-5 TRBV9 ASSPTGTYNQPQH
TRBJ1-1 TRBV10-3 AISELSTEAF
TRBJ1-1 TRBV29-1 SVELELNTEAF
TRBJ1-5 TRBV6-5 ASSYDSNQPQH